This entry lists 28 T cell receptor beta chains sequenced from one sample in a study of blood T cell repertoires in COVID-19. Generated by immunoSEQ multiplex PCR, the TCRdb table keeps only in-frame clones and is missing some. The profile shows about 380,000 clones, 75% to 90% of them singletons. Sample: peripheral blood. These receptors were obtained from a woman aged 18-35 years with acute or convalescent COVID-19.

J is TRBJ1-2 and V is TRBV7-3; 7 bases match TRBD1. V gave up 3 bases and J gave up 4 bases; unmatched junction bases: 14. This CDR3 has 17 residues. Per the germline V gene, CDR1 is SGHTA and CDR2 is FQGTGA. The CDR3 region is CASSLTPMGQLSYGYTF. CDR3 sequence (DNA): TGTGCCAGCAGCTTGACGCCCATGGGACAGCTGAGCTATGGCTACACCTTC.

The chain links TRBV19 to TRBJ2-7; possibly TRBD2 for D (6 bases). Per the germline V gene, CDR1 is LNHDA and CDR2 is SQIVND (reference sequence). This CDR3 is built from 15 residues. The V gene lost 9 bases and the J gene lost 2 bases, with 20 bases spanning the gap. The CDR3 DNA reads TGTGCCAGCCACCAAGGGAGCGGGTCAACCTACGAGCAGTACTTC. Amino acid sequence: CASHQGSGSTYEQYF. The full variable domain, completed using reference TRBV19 and TRBJ2-7, is DGGITQSPKYLFRKEGQNVTLSCEQNLNHDAMYWYRQDPGQGLRLIYYSQIVNDFQKGDIAEGYSVSREKKESFPLTVTSAQKNPTAFYLCASHQGSGSTYEQYFGPGTRLTVT.

The rearrangement uses TRBV5-4 and TRBJ2-7; weak D call: TRBD1 (6 bases). Germline V CDR1 and CDR2: SGHNT, YYREEE (reference sequence). Trimming removed 5 bases at V and 0 bases at J, with 12 bases between. The CDR3 is 14 amino acids. Here the CDR3 DNA reads TGTGCCAGCAGACTGGACAGTAGCTCCTACGAGCAGTACTTC. It specifies CASRLDSSSYEQYF.

The chain employs TRBV6-4 and TRBJ2-2; a possible D gene is TRBD1 (5 bases). Per germline, CDR1 MRHNA and CDR2 SNTAGT. Trimming pared 4 bases from V and 1 base from J, leaving 10 bases between. The length of the CDR3 is 15 residues. The CDR3 sequence is CASSASTENTGELFF. CDR3 nucleotides: TGTGCCAGCAGTGCCTCGACAGAGAACACCGGGGAGCTGTTTTTT.

This chain uses TRBV6-2 or TRBV6-3 with TRBJ2-7, with D perhaps matching TRBD2 (5 bases). The CDR3 loop spans 13 amino acids. The germline V gene has CDR1 MNHEY and CDR2 SVGEGT. V lost 6 bases and J 7 bases, leaving 16 bases between the germline ends. In DNA form, the CDR3 reads TGTGCCAGCAGCGCCTCCGGGGTTGGGGAGCAGTACTTC. The encoded protein is CASSASGVGEQYF.

The chain has TRBV7-6 and TRBJ2-1; TRBD2 matches 8 bases. Trimming cost V 5 bases and J 5 bases; bases outside gene matches: 8. This CDR3 has 15 residues. Germline V gives CDR1 SGHVS, CDR2 FNYEAQ. Here the CDR3 DNA reads TGTGCCAGCAGCATCGGCGGGGGGTATAACAATGAGCAGTTCTTC. Residues: CASSIGGGYNNEQFF.

This clone is termed medium-sized. The chain employs TRBV19 and TRBJ1-1; D possibly corresponds to TRBD1 (6 bases). CDR3 length: 15 amino acids. Trimming left V 5 bases short and J 5 bases short, with 18 bases between. CDR1 and CDR2 from the germline V gene are LNHDA and SQIVND (reference sequence). This CDR3 reads CASSLTLGGGTEAFF. DNA of the CDR3: TGTGCCAGTAGTCTCACCTTAGGGGGTGGTACTGAAGCTTTCTTT.

V and J are TRBV7-9 and TRBJ1-1, with unresolved D. Trimming stripped 5 bases from V and 8 bases from J, with 12 bases between. Germline V CDR1 and CDR2: SEHNR, FQNEAQ (reference sequence). This CDR3 contains 12 residues. This CDR3 reads CASSPGRREAFF. In DNA, the CDR3 is TGTGCCAGCAGCCCCGGTAGGAGGGAAGCTTTCTTT.

This chain uses TRBV3-1 (or the pseudogene TRBV3-2) with TRBJ2-5, with 10 bases aligning to TRBD2. From germline, CDR1 is LGHDT and CDR2 YNNKEL (reference sequence). Trimming removed 5 bases from V and 5 bases from J; junction bases left unmatched: 5. The CDR3 extends over 14 amino acids. The CDR3 DNA reads TGTGCCAGCAGCTTAGCGGGAGGTGTGGAGACCCAGTACTTC. It translates to CASSLAGGVETQYF.

This clone was seen once. The V call is TRBV27, the J call TRBJ2-2; maybe TRBD2 (6 bases). V shed 3 bases and J shed 7 bases, with 9 bases lying between them. Germline CDR1 MNHEY, CDR2 SMNVEV (reference sequence). This CDR3 is built from 13 residues. CDR3 in amino acids: CASSLLGGGELFF. The CDR3 DNA reads TGTGCCAGCAGTTTGTTGGGGGGCGGGGAGCTGTTTTTT.

The rearrangement links TRBV27 to TRBJ2-5, with a possible D match to TRBD2 (7 bases). The germline V gene encodes CDR1 MNHEY and CDR2 SMNVEV (reference sequence). The CDR3 extends over 13 amino acids. V shed 6 bases and J shed 5 bases, with 13 bases lying between them. CDR3 protein: CASSRGAGETQYF. DNA for the CDR3: TGTGCCAGCAGCCGGGGGGCCGGGGAGACCCAGTACTTC.

This chain joins TRBV30 and TRBJ1-6; 7 bases fit TRBD1. The CDR3 loop spans 17 amino acids. Trimming cost V 0 bases and J 1 base; bases outside gene matches: 6. Germline V gene sequence: CDR1 GTSNPN, CDR2 SVGIG (reference sequence). The CDR3 loop reads CAWSVESGGSYNSPLHF. In nucleotides, the CDR3 is TGTGCCTGGAGTGTAGAGTCAGGGGGTTCCTATAATTCACCCCTCCACTTT.

The V call is TRBV7-6, the J call TRBJ1-6, with D perhaps matching TRBD1 (6 bases). This CDR3 is built from 14 residues. V lost 1 base and J 10 bases, leaving 11 bases between the germline ends. CDR1 is SGHVS and CDR2 is FNYEAQ in the germline V gene. CDR3 sequence (DNA): TGTGCCAGCAGCTTAGAGGTCAGGGGCTCACCCCTCCACTTT. Translation: CASSLEVRGSPLHF.

V gene TRBV28 combines with J gene TRBJ2-3, with 12 bases fitting TRBD2. The CDR3 runs to 14 residues. In germline, CDR1 is MDHEN, CDR2 SYDVKM. J lost 7 bases, V lost 5 bases, and 4 bases had no gene match. The CDR3 here is CASSPSGRAYTQYF. The CDR3 DNA sequence: TGTGCCAGCAGTCCTAGCGGGAGGGCCTATACGCAGTATTTT.

This clone was detected once. The chain couples TRBV19 to TRBJ2-2; D gene ambiguous. Trimming shortened V by 5 bases and J by 6 bases, and 19 bases separated the two germline ends. CDR3 length equals 16 residues. Germline values: CDR1 LNHDA, CDR2 SQIVND (reference sequence). The CDR3 nucleotides are TGTGCCAGTAGTCAGTCCCAGTCATTGGGCCCCGGGGAGCTGTTTTTT. Its translation: CASSQSQSLGPGELFF.

The chain has TRBV28 and TRBJ2-2; the match to TRBD1 covers 9 bases. The germline gives CDR1 MDHEN, CDR2 SYDVKM. The CDR3 totals 15 residues. After removal of 7 bases from V and 3 bases from J, the junction contained 6 bases not matched to a gene. DNA for the CDR3: TGTGCCAGCAACCCGAGGGACAGGGACACCGGGGAGCTGTTTTTT. Amino acid sequence: CASNPRDRDTGELFF.

A few counts support this clone. This chain joins TRBV11-2 and TRBJ2-7; 8 bases fit TRBD1. Per germline, CDR1 SGHAT and CDR2 FQNNGV. The CDR3 has 14 residues. Unmatched junction bases numbered 7, after V lost 2 bases and J lost 7 bases. As DNA, the CDR3 is TGTGCCAGCAGCTTAATGGTCACAGGGGGAGAGCAGTACTTC. This sequence encodes CASSLMVTGGEQYF.

This rearrangement joins TRBV7-9 to TRBJ2-7; TRBD1 agrees at 7 bases. Trimming cost V 7 bases and J 2 bases; bases outside gene matches: 8. Germline CDR1 and CDR2: SEHNR and FQNEAQ (reference sequence). The CDR3 length is 14 residues. The CDR3 region has the DNA TGTGCCAGCACCAGCATCGGGACAGCCTACGAGCAGTACTTC. Translated, it gives CASTSIGTAYEQYF.

The chain uses TRBV3-1 (or the pseudogene TRBV3-2) and TRBJ1-1; D is ambiguous. Per the germline V gene, CDR1 is LGHDT and CDR2 is YNNKEL (reference sequence). The CDR3 is 13 residues long. V was shortened by 1 base and J by 3 bases, with 6 bases between the two germline ends. DNA for the CDR3: TGTGCCAGCAGCCAAGTAGAGGACACTGAAGCTTTCTTT. This encodes CASSQVEDTEAFF.

CDR3 region: CASSMGAGGLWPQHF. Here the CDR3 DNA reads TGTGCCAGTAGTATGGGGGCAGGGGGCCTCTGGCCCCAGCATTTT. The chain recombines TRBV19 with TRBJ1-5; 8 bases are shared with TRBD1. The germline V gene encodes CDR1 LNHDA and CDR2 SQIVND (reference sequence). V trimming: 3 bases; J trimming: 9 bases; junction bases outside the gene matches: 10. This CDR3 is built from 15 residues.

The J gene is TRBJ2-7, the V gene TRBV4-1, with 12 bases fitting TRBD2. The CDR3 is 14 amino acids. V dropped 0 bases and J dropped 7; count of bases not matched to a gene: 1. CDR1 is MGHRA and CDR2 is YSYEKL in the germline V gene. The CDR3 nucleotides read TGCGCCAGCAGCCAAGAACTAGCGGGAGGTGAGCAGTACTTC. This encodes CASSQELAGGEQYF.

The chain combines TRBV3-1 (or the pseudogene TRBV3-2) with TRBJ1-2, with D possibly TRBD1 on 6 matching bases. V lost 6 bases and J 1 base, leaving 15 bases between the germline ends. Germline CDR1 reads LGHDT; CDR2 reads YNNKEL (reference sequence). CDR3 length equals 15 residues. The CDR3 bases are TGTGCCAGCAGTCCATGGGGGCGGGTTAACTATGGCTACACCTTC. Protein product: CASSPWGRVNYGYTF.

The chain combines TRBV3-1 (or the pseudogene TRBV3-2) with TRBJ2-3; TRBD2 aligns across 8 bases. V lost 4 bases and J lost 3; bases outside the gene matches: 3. This CDR3 region has 14 residues. Germline values: CDR1 LGHDT, CDR2 YNNKEL (reference sequence). This chain's CDR3 is CASSLRGGTDTQYF. The CDR3 DNA reads TGTGCCAGCAGCCTCCGGGGGGGGACAGATACGCAGTATTTT.

Here the CDR3 DNA reads TGTGCCAGCAGCGACAGAAGGACAGGCGTGTACGAGCAGTACTTC. This codes for CASSDRRTGVYEQYF. The chain joins TRBV28 to TRBJ2-7; TRBD1 agrees at 7 bases. V shed 6 bases and J 4 bases; nucleotides not matched to a gene: 12. The CDR3 is made up of 15 amino acids. In germline, CDR1 is MDHEN, CDR2 SYDVKM.

This clone came up a few times. One end of the junction varies from germline; a read error may be responsible. This same CDR3 is encoded by further DNA sequences in the sample. The chain recombines TRBV18 with TRBJ2-7, with D perhaps TRBD2 (6 bases). The CDR3 has 14 amino acids. Germline V gives CDR1 KGHSH, CDR2 LQKENI. CDR3 DNA sequence: TGTGCCAGCTCCCCACCGGGACTTCCCTACGAGCAGTACTTC. Its translation is CASSPPGLPYEQYF.

CDR3 DNA sequence: TGTGCCAGCAGCTTTAAACTAGCGGGAGGCAATGAGCAGTTCTTC. Protein product: CASSFKLAGGNEQFF. V gene TRBV7-7 combines with J gene TRBJ2-1, with 12 nucleotides matching TRBD2. The CDR3 consists of 15 residues. The junction had 3 bases not matched to a gene; V was cut back by 3 bases and J by 6 bases. The germline gives CDR1 SSHAT, CDR2 FNYEAQ (reference sequence).

This clone occurred once. CDR3 bases: TGCGCCAGCAGCCCATATGGGCGGGAGGGCCTAAATGAGCAGTTCTTC. This sequence encodes CASSPYGREGLNEQFF. V gene TRBV4-1 combines with J gene TRBJ2-1; 9 nucleotides match TRBD2. V gave up 4 bases and J gave up 7 bases; unmatched junction bases: 11. The germline V gene encodes CDR1 MGHRA and CDR2 YSYEKL. The length of the CDR3 is 16 residues.

The V gene is TRBV5-6, the J gene TRBJ1-1; D is possibly TRBD1 (5 bases). The length of the CDR3 is 13 residues. Trimming removed 0 bases from V and 7 bases from J, with 10 bases in between. Germline assignment: CDR1 SGHDT and CDR2 YYEEEE. The CDR3: CASSLDTGVEAFF. Written as DNA, the CDR3 is TGTGCCAGCAGCTTGGACACAGGAGTTGAAGCTTTCTTT.